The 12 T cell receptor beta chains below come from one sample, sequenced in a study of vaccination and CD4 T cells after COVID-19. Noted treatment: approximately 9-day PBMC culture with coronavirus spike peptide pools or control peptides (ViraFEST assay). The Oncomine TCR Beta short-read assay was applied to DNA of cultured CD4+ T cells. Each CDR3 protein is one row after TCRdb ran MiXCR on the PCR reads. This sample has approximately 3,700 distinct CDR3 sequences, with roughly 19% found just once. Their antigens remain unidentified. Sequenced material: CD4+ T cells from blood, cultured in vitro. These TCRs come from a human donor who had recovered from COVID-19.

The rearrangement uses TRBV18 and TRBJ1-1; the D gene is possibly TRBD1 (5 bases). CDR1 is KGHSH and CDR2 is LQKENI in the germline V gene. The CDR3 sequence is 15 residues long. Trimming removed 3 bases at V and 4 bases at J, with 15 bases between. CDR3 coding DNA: TGTGCCAGCTCACCGACGCAGGGAGTTATCACTGAAGCTTTCTTT. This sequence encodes CASSPTQGVITEAFF.

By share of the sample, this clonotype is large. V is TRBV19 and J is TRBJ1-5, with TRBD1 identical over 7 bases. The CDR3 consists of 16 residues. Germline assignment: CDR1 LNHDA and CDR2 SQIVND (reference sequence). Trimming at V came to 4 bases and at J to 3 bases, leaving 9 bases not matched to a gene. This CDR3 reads CASSRRGRGANQPQHF. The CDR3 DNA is TGTGCCAGTAGTAGGAGGGGGCGAGGGGCCAATCAGCCCCAGCATTTT.

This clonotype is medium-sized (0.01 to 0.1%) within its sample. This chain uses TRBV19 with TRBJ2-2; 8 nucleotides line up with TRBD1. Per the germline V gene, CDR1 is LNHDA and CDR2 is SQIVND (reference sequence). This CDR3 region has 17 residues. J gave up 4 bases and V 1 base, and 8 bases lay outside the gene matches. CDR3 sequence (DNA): TGTGCCAGTAGTATAGGGCCGGGACAGGCTACCACCGGGGAGCTGTTTTTT. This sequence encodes CASSIGPGQATTGELFF.

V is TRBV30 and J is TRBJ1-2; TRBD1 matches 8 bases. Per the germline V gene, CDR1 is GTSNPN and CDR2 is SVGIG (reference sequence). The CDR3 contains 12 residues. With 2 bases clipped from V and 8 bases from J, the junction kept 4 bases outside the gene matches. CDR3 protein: CAWSNSGGGYTF. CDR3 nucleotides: TGTGCCTGGAGTAACTCAGGGGGCGGCTACACCTTC.

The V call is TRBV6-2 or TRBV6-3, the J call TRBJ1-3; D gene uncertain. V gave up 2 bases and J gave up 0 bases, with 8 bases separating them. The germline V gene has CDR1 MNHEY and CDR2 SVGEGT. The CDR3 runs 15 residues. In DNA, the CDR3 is TGTGCCAGCAGTTACAGGGTTTCCTCTGGAAACACCATATATTTT. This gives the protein CASSYRVSSGNTIYF.

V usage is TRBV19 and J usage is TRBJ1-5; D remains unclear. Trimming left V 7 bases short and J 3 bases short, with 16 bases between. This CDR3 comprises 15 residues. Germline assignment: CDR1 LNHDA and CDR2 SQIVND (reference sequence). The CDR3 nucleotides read TGTGCCAGTAAACGCCTCGGGCGCTTCAATCAGCCCCAGCATTTT. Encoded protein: CASKRLGRFNQPQHF.

For the CDR3, the DNA is TGTGCCAGCAGCTTAGAGGCACTTAGTTCTGAAGCTTTCTTT. Its protein product is CASSLEALSSEAFF. This chain joins TRBV7-9 and TRBJ1-1; D remains unclear. In germline, CDR1 is SEHNR, CDR2 FQNEAQ (reference sequence). V was shortened by 1 base and J by 6 bases, with 12 bases between the two germline ends. This CDR3 region has 14 residues.

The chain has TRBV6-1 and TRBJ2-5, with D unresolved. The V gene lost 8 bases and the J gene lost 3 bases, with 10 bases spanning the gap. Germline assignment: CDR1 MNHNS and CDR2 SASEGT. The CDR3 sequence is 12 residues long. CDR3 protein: CASSRGEETQYF. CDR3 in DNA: TGTGCCAGCTCGAGAGGTGAAGAGACCCAGTACTTC.

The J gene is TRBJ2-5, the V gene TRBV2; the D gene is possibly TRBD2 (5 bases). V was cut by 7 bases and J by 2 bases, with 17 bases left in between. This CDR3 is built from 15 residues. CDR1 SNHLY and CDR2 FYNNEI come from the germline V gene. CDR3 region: CASMRDRNLQETQYF. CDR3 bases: TGTGCCAGCATGAGGGATCGCAACCTTCAAGAGACCCAGTACTTC.

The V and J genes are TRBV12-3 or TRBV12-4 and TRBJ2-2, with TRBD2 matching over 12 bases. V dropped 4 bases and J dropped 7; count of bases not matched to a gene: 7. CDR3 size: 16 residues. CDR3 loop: CASSSLAGGPGGELFF. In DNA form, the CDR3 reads TGTGCCAGCAGTTCCCTAGCGGGGGGGCCCGGCGGGGAGCTGTTTTTT.

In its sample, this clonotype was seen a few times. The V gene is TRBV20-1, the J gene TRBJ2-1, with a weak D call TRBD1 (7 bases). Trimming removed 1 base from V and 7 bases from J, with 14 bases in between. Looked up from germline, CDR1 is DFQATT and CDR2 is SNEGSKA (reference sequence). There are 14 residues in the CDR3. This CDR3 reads CSARVGAGGNEQFF. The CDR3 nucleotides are TGCAGTGCTAGAGTGGGGGCAGGGGGGAATGAGCAGTTCTTC.

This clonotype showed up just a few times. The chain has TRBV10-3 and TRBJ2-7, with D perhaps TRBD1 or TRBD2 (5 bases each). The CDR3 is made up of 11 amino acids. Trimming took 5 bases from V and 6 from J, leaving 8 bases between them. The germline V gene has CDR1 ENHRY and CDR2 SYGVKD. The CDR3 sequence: CAISMGVEQYF. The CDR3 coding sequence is TGTGCCATCAGTATGGGGGTCGAGCAGTACTTC.